The clone carrying this TCR beta chain occurred many times. Its cognate antigen is unknown. This sample was taken from a study of T-cell memory formation after mild COVID-19. Broader study findings: The appearance of some responding clones in pre-infection memory suggested that cross-reactive memory joined.

The CDR3 loop spans 12 amino acids. Germline CDR1 is SQVTM and CDR2 is ANQGSEA. V was shortened by 8 bases and J by 1 base, with 8 bases between the two germline ends. Libraries for TCRalpha and TCRbeta carried sample barcodes and unique molecular identifiers via 5'RACE. TCRdb ran MiXCR on the 5' RACE reads and lists one entry per CDR3 protein. Of roughly 450,000 distinct CDR3 sequences in the sample, more than 15% were seen once. The chain combines TRBV29-1 with TRBJ2-2; weak D call: TRBD1 (5 bases). The specimen was PBMCs or a T cell subset sorted from them (not recorded which). The clonotype was recovered from a man between 18 and 35 years old who had mild COVID-19 (a few samples of this study predate the infection). Cell type and time point are not known. The CDR3 protein is CSKTENTGELFF. For the CDR3, the DNA is TGCAGCAAGACAGAGAACACCGGGGAGCTGTTTTTT.